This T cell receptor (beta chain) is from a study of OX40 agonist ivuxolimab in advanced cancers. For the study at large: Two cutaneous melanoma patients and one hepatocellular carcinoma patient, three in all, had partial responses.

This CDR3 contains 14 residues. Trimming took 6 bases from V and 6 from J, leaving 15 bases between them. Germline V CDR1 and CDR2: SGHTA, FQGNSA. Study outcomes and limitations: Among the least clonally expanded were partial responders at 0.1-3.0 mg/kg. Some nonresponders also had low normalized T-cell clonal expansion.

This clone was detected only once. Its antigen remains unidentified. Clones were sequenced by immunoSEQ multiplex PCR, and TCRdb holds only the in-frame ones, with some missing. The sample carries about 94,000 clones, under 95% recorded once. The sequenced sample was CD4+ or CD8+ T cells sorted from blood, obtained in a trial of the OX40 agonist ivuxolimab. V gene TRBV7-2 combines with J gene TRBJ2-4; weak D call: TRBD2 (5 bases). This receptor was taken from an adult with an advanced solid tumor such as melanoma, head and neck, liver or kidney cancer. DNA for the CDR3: TGTGCCAGCAGTACCTCGACTACCACAAACATTCAGTACTTC. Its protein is CASSTSTTTNIQYF.